This note documents a single T cell receptor (beta chain) sequence. Its antigen is unknown. These data are taken from a study of T cells in localized non-small cell lung cancer. Study-wide points: Exceeding tumor, uninvolved adjacent lung had the highest T cell clonality. A median of around 60 clones ranked among the top 100 in tumor appeared in adjacent lung.

Only in-frame clones appear in the TCRdb table, and some are missing; sequencing was by immunoSEQ multiplex PCR. The sample shows tens of thousands of clones, around 90% of them seen only once. The germline V gene has CDR1 SGHAT and CDR2 FQNNGV. The J segment lost 0 bases and the V segment lost 0 bases, leaving 12 bases of the junction unmatched. CDR3 length equals 20 residues. The chain is built from TRBV11-2 and TRBJ2-1, with 9 bases aligning to TRBD2. This sample comprised peripheral blood mononuclear cells, obtained before any cancer treatment. The source is a man aged 40 to 69 with stage III lung adenocarcinoma. This chain's CDR3 is CASSLDLRGGYLNSYNEQFF. The CDR3, as DNA: TGTGCCAGCAGCTTAGACTTGCGGGGGGGCTACCTTAACTCCTACAATGAGCAGTTCTTC.